Listed here are 18 T cell receptor beta chains from one sample, sequenced in a study of brain T cells in children with intractable seizures. Repertoires were generated with immunoSEQ multiplex PCR, while TCRdb's copy carries only in-frame clones and drops some. The table shows about 22,000 clones, with 90% to 95% occurring only once. Here the sequenced sample was peripheral blood, taken at surgery. These receptors came from a boy younger than 18 with focal cortical dysplasia and intractable seizures.

The chain has TRBV6-5 and TRBJ1-2; 7 nucleotides line up with TRBD1. Germline lookup yields CDR1 MNHEY and CDR2 SVGAGI. The junction had 5 bases not matched to a gene; V was cut back by 2 bases and J by 8 bases. The CDR3 is 13 amino acids. The CDR3 sequence: CASSYNTGDGYTF. The CDR3 coding sequence is TGTGCCAGCAGTTACAACACAGGGGACGGCTACACCTTC.

The rearrangement links TRBV3-1 (or the pseudogene TRBV3-2) to TRBJ2-7; D is possibly TRBD1 (6 bases). CDR1 is LGHDT, CDR2 YNNKEL, per germline (reference sequence). CDR3 size: 13 residues. V lost 5 bases to trimming and J lost 2 bases, with 10 bases between them. CDR3 loop: CASSGTYTYEQYF. The CDR3 DNA reads TGTGCCAGCAGCGGGACATATACCTACGAGCAGTACTTC.

This chain uses TRBV5-4 with TRBJ1-4; a possible D gene is TRBD1 (5 bases). Germline CDR1 reads SGHNT; CDR2 reads YYREEE (reference sequence). Trimming took 3 bases from V and 3 from J, leaving 15 bases between them. CDR3 length equals 16 residues. This CDR3 reads CASSSTAGGANEKLFF. Here the CDR3 DNA reads TGTGCCAGCAGCTCCACTGCGGGGGGGGCTAATGAAAAACTGTTTTTT.

The gene calls are TRBV19 and TRBJ2-1, with 15 bases that match TRBD2. V shed 4 bases and J 2 bases; nucleotides not matched to a gene: 6. Germline V lookup: CDR1 LNHDA, CDR2 SQIVND (reference sequence). The CDR3 spans 18 residues. The CDR3 here is CASSRGGTSGRPYNEQFF. The CDR3 region has the DNA TGTGCCAGTAGTAGAGGTGGGACTAGCGGGAGGCCCTACAATGAGCAGTTCTTC. The full variable domain, completed using reference TRBV19 and TRBJ2-1, is DGGITQSPKYLFRKEGQNVTLSCEQNLNHDAMYWYRQDPGQGLRLIYYSQIVNDFQKGDIAEGYSVSREKKESFPLTVTSAQKNPTAFYLCASSRGGTSGRPYNEQFFGPGTRLTVL.

V gene TRBV7-9 combines with J gene TRBJ2-1, with D unclear. V was shortened by 4 bases and J by 6 bases, with 7 bases between the two germline ends. The CDR3 loop spans 12 amino acids. Germline V gives CDR1 SEHNR, CDR2 FQNEAQ (reference sequence). CDR3 protein: CASSYLSNEQFF. The CDR3, as DNA: TGTGCCAGCAGCTACCTTTCCAATGAGCAGTTCTTC. The whole variable domain, remainder taken from reference TRBV7-9 and TRBJ2-1, is DTGVSQNPRHKITKRGQNVTFRCDPISEHNRLYWYRQTLGQGPEFLTYFQNEAQLEKSRLLSDRFSAERPKGSFSTLEIQRTEQGDSAMYLCASSYLSNEQFFGPGTRLTVL.

The chain recombines TRBV14 with TRBJ2-3; the match to TRBD2 covers 9 bases. The germline V gene has CDR1 SGHDN and CDR2 FVKESK. The V segment lost 5 bases and the J segment 5 bases; nucleotides outside the gene matches: 11. CDR3 length equals 16 residues. CDR3: CASSEWGLAGRDTQYF. DNA for the CDR3: TGTGCCAGCAGCGAATGGGGACTAGCAGGGAGAGATACGCAGTATTTT.

This chain uses TRBV5-4 with TRBJ2-2, with 9 bases lining up with TRBD2. The V gene end was trimmed by 7 bases and the J gene end by 2 bases; junction bases not matched to a gene: 12. The CDR3 runs to 17 residues. CDR1 is SGHNT and CDR2 is YYREEE in the germline V gene (reference sequence). CDR3 residues: CASGAGRREGNTGELFF. The CDR3 coding sequence is TGTGCCAGCGGGGCGGGTCGGCGGGAGGGAAACACCGGGGAGCTGTTTTTT. Combining the CDR3 with reference TRBV5-4 and TRBJ2-2 gives the whole variable domain ETGVTQSPTHLIKTRGQQVTLRCSSQSGHNTVSWYQQALGQGPQFIFQYYREEENGRGNFPPRFSGLQFPNYSSELNVNALELDDSALYLCASGAGRREGNTGELFFGEGSRLTVL.

The chain joins TRBV6-5 to TRBJ1-1; 8 nucleotides match TRBD1. There are 14 residues in the CDR3. The V gene's germline CDR1 is MNHEY and CDR2 SVGAGI. J lost 2 bases, V lost 6 bases, and 5 bases had no gene match. The CDR3 reads CASRFQGANTEAFF. DNA of the CDR3: TGTGCCAGCAGATTCCAGGGGGCCAACACTGAAGCTTTCTTT.

This chain uses TRBV6-4 with TRBJ2-7; TRBD1 matches at 8 bases. The CDR3 totals 15 residues. CDR1 is MRHNA and CDR2 is SNTAGT in the germline V gene. Trimming at V came to 3 bases and at J to 3 bases, leaving 7 bases not matched to a gene. The CDR3 sequence: CASSEGQANFYEQYV. The CDR3 bases are TGTGCCAGCAGTGAGGGACAGGCCAACTTCTACGAGCAGTACGTC.

The chain is built from TRBV28 and TRBJ2-7; no definite D call. The CDR3 has 12 residues. V gave up 3 bases and J gave up 4 bases, with 7 bases separating them. The germline gives CDR1 MDHEN, CDR2 SYDVKM. CDR3 nucleotide sequence: TGTGCCAGCAGTTTCGCTTTGTACGAGCAGTACTTC. It specifies CASSFALYEQYF.

The chain joins TRBV7-6 to TRBJ1-4; possibly TRBD1 for D (5 bases). The ends were cut back, 5 bases at V and 8 bases at J, with 15 bases in the middle. Germline lookup yields CDR1 SGHVS and CDR2 FNYEAQ. The CDR3 extends over 14 amino acids. In DNA form, the CDR3 reads TGTGCCAGCAGCCCCCGGGACGGCGACGAAAAACTGTTTTTT. It encodes CASSPRDGDEKLFF. The full variable domain, in which reference TRBV7-6 and TRBJ1-4 provide the parts outside the CDR3, is GAGVSQSPRYKVTKRGQDVALRCDPISGHVSLYWYRQALGQGPEFLTYFNYEAQQDKSGLPNDRFSAERPEGSISTLTIQRTEQRDSAMYRCASSPRDGDEKLFFGSGTQLSVL.

The V and J genes are TRBV12-2 and TRBJ1-2. TRBV12-2 is a documented pseudogene. The CDR3 has 16 amino acids. CDR3 DNA sequence: TGTGCAAGTCGCATTGCACGGACTCCAAAGACCTATGGCTACACCTTC. This sequence encodes CASRIARTPKTYGYTF.

CDR3 sequence (DNA): TGTGCCAGCAACTCTGACTCTGGAAACACCATATATTTT. This gives the protein CASNSDSGNTIYF. The rearrangement joins TRBV2 to TRBJ1-3, with D unresolved. V lost 7 bases to trimming and J lost 0 bases, with 7 bases between them. Germline CDR1 reads SNHLY; CDR2 reads FYNNEI. This CDR3 comprises 13 residues. Variable domain in full (rest from reference TRBV2 and TRBJ1-3): EPEVTQTPSHQVTQMGQEVILRCVPISNHLYFYWYRQILGQKVEFLVSFYNNEISEKSEIFDDQFSVERPDGSNFTLKIRSTKLEDSAMYFCASNSDSGNTIYFGEGSWLTVV.

V usage is TRBV5-6 and J usage is TRBJ1-2, with 9 nucleotides matching TRBD1. Germline values: CDR1 SGHDT, CDR2 YYEEEE. The CDR3 consists of 13 residues. Trimming took 5 bases from V and 4 from J; bases not matched to a gene: 3. The CDR3 loop is CASSTTGGYGYTF. CDR3 in DNA: TGTGCCAGCAGTACGACAGGGGGCTATGGCTACACCTTC.

CDR3 residues: CASSPAPVRVSPLHF. CDR3 DNA sequence: TGTGCCAGCAGCCCCGCCCCAGTAAGAGTTTCACCCCTCCACTTT. This sequence joins TRBV27 and TRBJ1-6, with D unresolved. V dropped 6 bases and J dropped 9 bases, with 18 bases sitting between them. The germline CDR1 and CDR2 sequences are MNHEY and SMNVEV (reference sequence). The CDR3 extends over 15 amino acids.

The chain has TRBV7-9 and TRBJ2-7; either TRBD1 or TRBD2 may fit D (5 bases each). The CDR3 spans 14 residues. CDR1 is SEHNR, CDR2 FQNEAQ, per germline (reference sequence). Trimming left V 1 base short and J 5 bases short, with 12 bases between. In nucleotides, the CDR3 is TGTGCCAGCAGCTTAGAATTCGGGACCCACGAGCAGTACTTC. Translating it yields CASSLEFGTHEQYF.

This clone appeared a single time. The V gene is TRBV24-1, the J gene TRBJ2-2; no clear D gene. CDR3 length: 13 residues. Germline CDR1 and CDR2: KGHDR and SFDVKD. Trimming shortened V by 4 bases and J by 0 bases, and 2 bases separated the two germline ends. CDR3 in DNA: TGTGCCACCAGTGACCCGAACACCGGGGAGCTGTTTTTT. Residues: CATSDPNTGELFF.

The gene calls are TRBV15 and TRBJ1-6, with D possibly matching TRBD1 (5 bases). Trimming left V 1 base short and J 8 bases short, with 15 bases between. CDR1 is LNHNV and CDR2 is YYDKDF in the germline V gene (reference sequence). The CDR3 loop spans 16 amino acids. In DNA form, the CDR3 reads TGTGCCACCAGCAGAGGATGGGGCGTGAATCATTCACCCCTCCACTTT. Its translation is CATSRGWGVNHSPLHF.